This TCR beta chain was found in a study of blood T cell repertoires in COVID-19. The data were produced by immunoSEQ multiplex PCR, yet TCRdb's version contains in-frame clones alone and is incomplete. The sample carries about 77,000 clones, 80% recorded once. The CDR3 consists of 13 residues. V was pared by 6 bases and J by 3 bases, with 12 bases between. Germline lookup yields CDR1 KGHSH and CDR2 LQKENI. The TCR sequence derives from a woman between 65 and 79 years old with acute or convalescent COVID-19. Sample: peripheral blood. The chain couples TRBV18 to TRBJ2-7; no definite D call. CDR3 sequence (DNA): TGTGCCAGCTCTCGTGGGCAGGTCTACGAGCAGTACTTC. The encoded protein is CASSRGQVYEQYF.